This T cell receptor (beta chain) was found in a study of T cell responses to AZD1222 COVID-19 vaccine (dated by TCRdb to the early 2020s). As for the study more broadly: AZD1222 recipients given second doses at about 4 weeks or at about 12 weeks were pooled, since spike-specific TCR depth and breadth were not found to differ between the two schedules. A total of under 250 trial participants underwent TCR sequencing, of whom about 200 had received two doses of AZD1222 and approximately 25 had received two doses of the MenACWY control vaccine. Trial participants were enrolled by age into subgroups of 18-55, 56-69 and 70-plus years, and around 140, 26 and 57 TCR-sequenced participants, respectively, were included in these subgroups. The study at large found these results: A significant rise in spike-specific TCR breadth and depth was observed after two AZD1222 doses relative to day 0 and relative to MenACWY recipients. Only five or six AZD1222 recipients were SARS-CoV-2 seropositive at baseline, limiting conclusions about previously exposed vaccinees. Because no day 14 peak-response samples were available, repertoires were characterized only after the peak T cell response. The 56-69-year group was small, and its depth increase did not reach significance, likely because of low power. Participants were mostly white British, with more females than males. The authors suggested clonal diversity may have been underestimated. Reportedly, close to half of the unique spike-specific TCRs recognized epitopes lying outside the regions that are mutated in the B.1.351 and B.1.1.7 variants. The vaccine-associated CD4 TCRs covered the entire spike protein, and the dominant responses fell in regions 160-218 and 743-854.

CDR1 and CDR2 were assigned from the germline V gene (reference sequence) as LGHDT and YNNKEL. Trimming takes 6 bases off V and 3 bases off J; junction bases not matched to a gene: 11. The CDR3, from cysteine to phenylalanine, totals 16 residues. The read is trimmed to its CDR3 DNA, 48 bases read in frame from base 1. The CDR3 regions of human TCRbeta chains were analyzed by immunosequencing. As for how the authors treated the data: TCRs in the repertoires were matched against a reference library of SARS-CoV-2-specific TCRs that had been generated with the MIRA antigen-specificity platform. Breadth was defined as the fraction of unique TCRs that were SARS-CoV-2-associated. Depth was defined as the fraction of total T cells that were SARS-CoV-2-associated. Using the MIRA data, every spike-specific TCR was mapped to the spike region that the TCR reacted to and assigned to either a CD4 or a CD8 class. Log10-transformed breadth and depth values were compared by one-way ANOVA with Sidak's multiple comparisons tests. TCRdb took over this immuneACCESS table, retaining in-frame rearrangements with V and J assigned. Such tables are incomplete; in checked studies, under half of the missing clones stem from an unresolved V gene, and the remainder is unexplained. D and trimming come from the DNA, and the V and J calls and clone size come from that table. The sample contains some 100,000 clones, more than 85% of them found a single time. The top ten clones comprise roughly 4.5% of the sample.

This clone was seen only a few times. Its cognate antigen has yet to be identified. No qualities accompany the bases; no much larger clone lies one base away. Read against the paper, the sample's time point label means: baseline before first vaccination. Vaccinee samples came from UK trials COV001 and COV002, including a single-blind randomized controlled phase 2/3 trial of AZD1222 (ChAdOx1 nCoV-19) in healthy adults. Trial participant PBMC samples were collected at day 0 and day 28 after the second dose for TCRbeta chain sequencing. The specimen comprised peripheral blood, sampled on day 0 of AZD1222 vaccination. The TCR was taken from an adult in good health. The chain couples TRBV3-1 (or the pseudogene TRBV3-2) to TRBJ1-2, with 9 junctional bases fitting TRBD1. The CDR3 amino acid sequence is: CASSRTPGQGHYGYTF. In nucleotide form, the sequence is TGTGCCAGCAGTCGAACCCCGGGACAGGGACACTATGGCTACACCTTC.